These 15 T cell receptor beta chains came from one sample sequenced in a study of blood T cell repertoires in COVID-19. TCRdb keeps only in-frame clones here, not all; method: immunoSEQ multiplex PCR. The sample lists around 300,000 clones; 80% to 90% were seen once. The sample was peripheral blood. These receptors were taken from a woman in her seventies with acute or convalescent COVID-19.

The chain uses TRBV15 and TRBJ1-4; no reliable D call. Germline-derived CDR1 and CDR2 are LNHNV and YYDKDF (reference sequence). This CDR3 has 16 residues. Trimming removed 0 bases from V and 0 bases from J, with 8 bases in between. As DNA, the CDR3 is TGTGCCACCAGCAGAGATGGAGCCTCAACTAATGAAAAACTGTTTTTT. It encodes CATSRDGASTNEKLFF.

This clone showed up just a few times. The rearrangement uses TRBV5-6 and TRBJ1-6, with 7 positions matching TRBD1. The CDR3 sequence is 14 residues long. The ends lost 4 bases at V and 6 bases at J; junction bases unmatched: 4. Germline CDR1 reads SGHDT; CDR2 reads YYEEEE. The CDR3 reads CASSGPGGNSPLHF. The DNA for the CDR3 is TGTGCCAGCAGCGGCCCAGGGGGTAATTCACCCCTCCACTTT.

This chain uses TRBV6-5 with TRBJ1-2, with 9 nucleotides matching TRBD1. Trimming at V came to 2 bases and at J to 7 bases, leaving 8 bases not matched to a gene. Germline lookup yields CDR1 MNHEY and CDR2 SVGAGI. The CDR3 spans 15 residues. The CDR3 reads CASSYGDRAVGGYTF. CDR3 bases: TGTGCCAGCAGTTACGGGGACAGGGCTGTTGGTGGCTACACCTTC.

This chain joins TRBV6-5 and TRBJ1-5; maybe TRBD1 (5 bases). Germline V gene data show CDR1 as MNHEY and CDR2 as SVGAGI. The V end was cut by 4 bases, the J end by 2 bases, with 12 bases between. The CDR3 length is 15 residues. The CDR3 loop reads CASSLRSRGNQPQHF. The DNA for the CDR3 is TGTGCCAGCAGTTTACGGAGCAGGGGCAATCAGCCCCAGCATTTT.

This clone was counted only a few times. This chain connects TRBV6-6 to TRBJ2-7, with D possibly being TRBD2 (5 bases). Trimming shortened V by 2 bases and J by 2 bases, and 13 bases separated the two germline ends. This CDR3 has 15 amino acids. CDR1 and CDR2 (germline): MNHNY, SVGAGI (reference sequence). The CDR3 nucleotides read TGTGCCAGCAGTTACAGGGTTCGGGGAACCTACGAGCAGTACTTC. Protein: CASSYRVRGTYEQYF.

Concerning this clone: This is likely a read error, given that the CDR3 carries no conserved phenylalanine or tryptophan at its end. V and J are TRBV7-3 and TRBJ1-2; no firm D call. With 1 base removed from V and 7 bases from J, the gap between germline ends came to 13 bases. The CDR3 loop spans 14 amino acids. In germline, CDR1 is SGHTA, CDR2 FQGTGA. CDR3 sequence: CASSLNSVSGGYTL. The CDR3 DNA reads as TGTGCCAGCAGCTTAAACTCCGTGTCGGGTGGCTACACCCTC.

The CDR3 sequence: CASDGTLREVTEAFF. The CDR3 region has the DNA TGTGCCAGCGACGGCACTCTCAGGGAGGTGACTGAAGCTTTCTTT. The chain employs TRBV5-4 and TRBJ1-1, with D possibly being TRBD1 (5 bases). The V gene's germline CDR1 is SGHNT and CDR2 YYREEE (reference sequence). Between the trimmed V and J ends, which lost 7 bases and 5 bases, there was a span of 21 bases. The CDR3 has 15 residues. Full variable domain (outside the CDR3, taken from reference TRBV5-4 and TRBJ1-1): ETGVTQSPTHLIKTRGQQVTLRCSSQSGHNTVSWYQQALGQGPQFIFQYYREEENGRGNFPPRFSGLQFPNYSSELNVNALELDDSALYLCASDGTLREVTEAFFGQGTRLTVV.

CDR3 sequence reads: CASSPPNRGISNNYGYTF. DNA for the CDR3: TGTGCCAGCTCACCACCCAACAGGGGAATCAGTAATAACTATGGCTACACCTTC. This chain uses TRBV18 with TRBJ1-2; 7 positions agree with TRBD1. Germline trimming cut 0 bases from V and 1 base from J; bases unmatched to any gene: 11. This CDR3 region has 18 residues. Germline lookup yields CDR1 KGHSH and CDR2 LQKENI.

The chain links TRBV11-3 to TRBJ2-2; a weak D match, TRBD1 (6 bases). Germline V CDR1 and CDR2: SGHNT, YENEEA. CDR3 length: 13 residues. V lost 5 bases and J lost 6, with 10 bases in between. CDR3 loop: CASSLTGPGELFF. The DNA for the CDR3 is TGTGCCAGCAGCCTCACAGGGCCCGGGGAGCTGTTTTTT.

The V call is TRBV6-5, the J call TRBJ2-3; perhaps TRBD2 as D (6 bases). The CDR3 runs to 14 residues. V shed 7 bases and J shed 1 base, with 12 bases lying between them. The V gene's germline CDR1 is MNHEY and CDR2 SVGAGI. The CDR3 spells CASKRAGRTDTQYF. The CDR3 DNA is TGTGCCAGCAAACGGGCGGGACGCACAGATACGCAGTATTTT.

The chain joins TRBV20-1 to TRBJ2-5; D uncertain. V was pared by 3 bases and J by 1 base, with 6 bases between. Germline CDR1 DFQATT, CDR2 SNEGSKA (reference sequence). There are 12 residues in the CDR3. The CDR3 DNA reads TGCAGTGCTAGTACTTTCCAAGAGACCCAGTACTTC. It specifies CSASTFQETQYF.

The genes are TRBV4-1 and TRBJ2-2; D ambiguous. V lost 1 base and J 0 bases, leaving 9 bases between the germline ends. Germline V lookup: CDR1 MGHRA, CDR2 YSYEKL. The CDR3 has 16 amino acids. The CDR3 here is CASSQGGLTNTGELFF. The CDR3 DNA sequence: TGCGCCAGCAGCCAAGGAGGTCTTACGAACACCGGGGAGCTGTTTTTT.

The chain couples TRBV19 to TRBJ2-2; the D gene is possibly TRBD2 (6 bases). Trimming stripped 5 bases from V and 6 bases from J, with 13 bases between. This CDR3 is built from 14 residues. Germline V gives CDR1 LNHDA, CDR2 SQIVND (reference sequence). The CDR3 coding sequence is TGTGCCAGTAGTGGGCGGGGTTCGCCCGGGGAGCTGTTTTTT. Its translation: CASSGRGSPGELFF.

This clone was picked up one time. V usage is TRBV7-2 and J usage is TRBJ1-6; the match to TRBD1 covers 8 bases. The V gene's germline CDR1 is SGHTA and CDR2 FQGNSA. The CDR3 is made up of 15 amino acids. V shed 3 bases, J shed 5 bases, and the junction held 3 bases outside the gene matches. The CDR3 loop reads CASSFLQGDNSPLHF. The DNA of the CDR3 is TGTGCCAGCAGCTTCCTACAGGGGGATAATTCACCCCTCCACTTT.

The V call is TRBV25-1, the J call TRBJ1-1; 9 bases align to TRBD1. The CDR3 spans 14 residues. The germline gives CDR1 MGHDK, CDR2 SYGVNS. Trimming removed 5 bases from V and 3 bases from J; junction bases left unmatched: 4. CDR3 sequence: CASSPDRGDTEAFF. The CDR3 DNA reads as TGTGCCAGCAGTCCCGACAGGGGGGACACTGAAGCTTTCTTT.